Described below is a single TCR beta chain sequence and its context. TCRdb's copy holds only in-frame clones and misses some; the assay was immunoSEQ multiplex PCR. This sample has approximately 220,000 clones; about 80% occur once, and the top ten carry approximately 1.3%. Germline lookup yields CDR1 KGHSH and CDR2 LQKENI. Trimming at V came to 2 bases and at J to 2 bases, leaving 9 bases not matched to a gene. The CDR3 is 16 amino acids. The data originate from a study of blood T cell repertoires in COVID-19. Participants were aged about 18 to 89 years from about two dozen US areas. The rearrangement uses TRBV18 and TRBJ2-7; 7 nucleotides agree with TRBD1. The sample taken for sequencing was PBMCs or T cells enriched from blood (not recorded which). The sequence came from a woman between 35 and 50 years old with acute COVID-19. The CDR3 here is CASSPFSQGKPYEQYF. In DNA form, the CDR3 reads TGTGCCAGCTCACCATTCTCACAGGGGAAACCCTACGAGCAGTACTTC.